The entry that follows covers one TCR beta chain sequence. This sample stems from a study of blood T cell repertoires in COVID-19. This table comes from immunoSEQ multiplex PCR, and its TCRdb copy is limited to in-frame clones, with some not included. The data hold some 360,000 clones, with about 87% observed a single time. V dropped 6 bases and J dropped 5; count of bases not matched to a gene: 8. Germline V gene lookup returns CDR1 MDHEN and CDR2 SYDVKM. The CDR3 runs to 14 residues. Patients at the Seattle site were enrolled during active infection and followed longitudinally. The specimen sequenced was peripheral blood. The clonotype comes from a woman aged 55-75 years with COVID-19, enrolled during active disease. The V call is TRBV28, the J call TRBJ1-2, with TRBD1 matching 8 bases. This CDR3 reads CASSVRGHAYGYTF. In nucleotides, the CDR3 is TGTGCCAGCAGCGTCAGGGGGCATGCTTATGGCTACACCTTC.